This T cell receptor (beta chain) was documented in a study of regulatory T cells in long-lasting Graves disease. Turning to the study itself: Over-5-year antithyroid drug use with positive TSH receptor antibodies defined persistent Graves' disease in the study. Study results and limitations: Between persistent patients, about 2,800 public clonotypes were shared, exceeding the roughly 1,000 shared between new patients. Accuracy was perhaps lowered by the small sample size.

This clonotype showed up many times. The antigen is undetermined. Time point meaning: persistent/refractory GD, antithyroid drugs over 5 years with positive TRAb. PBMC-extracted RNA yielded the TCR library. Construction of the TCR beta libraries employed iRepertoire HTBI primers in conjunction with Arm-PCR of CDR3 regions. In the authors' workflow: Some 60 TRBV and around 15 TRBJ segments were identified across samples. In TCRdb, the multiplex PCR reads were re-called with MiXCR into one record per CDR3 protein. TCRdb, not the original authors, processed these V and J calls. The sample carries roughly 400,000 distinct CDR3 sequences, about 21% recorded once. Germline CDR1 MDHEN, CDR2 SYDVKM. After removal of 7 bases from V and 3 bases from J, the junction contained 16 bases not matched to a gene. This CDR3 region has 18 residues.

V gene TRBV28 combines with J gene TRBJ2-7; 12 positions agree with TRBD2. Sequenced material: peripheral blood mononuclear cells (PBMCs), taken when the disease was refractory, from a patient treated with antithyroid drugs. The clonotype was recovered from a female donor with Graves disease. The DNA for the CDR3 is TGTGCCAGCAAGACTAGCGGGAGAAGTAGTGTCGGAATCTACGAGCAGTACTTC. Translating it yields CASKTSGRSSVGIYEQYF.